Presented here are 13 T cell receptor beta chains from one specimen sequenced in a study of blood T cell repertoires in COVID-19 (TCRdb year 2020). Libraries were constructed by the immunoSEQ multiplex PCR assay. What TCRdb holds here is the immuneACCESS table cut down to in-frame rearrangements. Part of the clones is not present; checked against another copy, under half of the missing clones reflect an unresolved V gene, and the others are unexplained. This sample is represented by just under 55,000 clones; 85% to 95% of them were singletons. 3.9% of the sample belongs to the ten largest clones. The source material was peripheral blood. These receptors came from a man aged 50-59 years with acute or convalescent COVID-19.

The chain is built from TRBV19 and TRBJ2-5, with TRBD2 identical over 10 bases. Looked up from germline, CDR1 is LNHDA and CDR2 is SQIVND (reference sequence). The CDR3 consists of 14 residues. V was clipped by 6 bases and J by 5 bases; unmatched bases: 6. CDR3 in DNA: TGTGCCAGTAGCCCACGACTAGCGGGTGAGACCCAGTACTTC. Translation gives CASSPRLAGETQYF.

V usage is TRBV6-2 or TRBV6-3 and J usage is TRBJ1-1; D not resolved. The CDR3 has 15 residues. CDR1 and CDR2 (germline): MNHEY, SVGEGT. V lost 0 bases, J lost 4 bases, and 12 bases lay in between. The CDR3 is CASSYSMWSGTEAFF. CDR3 coding DNA: TGTGCCAGCAGTTACTCGATGTGGAGTGGCACTGAAGCTTTCTTT.

The V gene is TRBV3-1 (or the pseudogene TRBV3-2), the J gene TRBJ2-5; 8 nucleotides agree with TRBD1. J was trimmed by 5 bases and V by 4 bases; bases with no gene match: 6. Germline values: CDR1 LGHDT, CDR2 YNNKEL (reference sequence). This CDR3 is built from 14 residues. CDR3 loop: CASSPTDRAETQYF. In DNA form, the CDR3 reads TGTGCCAGCAGCCCTACGGACAGGGCCGAGACCCAGTACTTC.

The chain employs TRBV21-1 and TRBJ2-4; the DNA was not used to check the table's D call, TRBD1. TRBV21-1 is designated a pseudogene. The CDR3 covers 19 residues. CDR3 sequence: CASSKAGRGKSLAKNIQYF. CDR3 DNA: TGTGCCAGCAGCAAAGCCGGCAGGGGAAAGTCCCTAGCCAAAAACATTCAGTACTTC.

The rearrangement joins TRBV12-5 to TRBJ2-1; a possible D gene is TRBD2 (5 bases). The CDR3 contains 17 residues. Germline V gene data show CDR1 as LGHNT and CDR2 as FRNRAP. The V end was cut by 0 bases, the J end by 3 bases, with 15 bases between. CDR3 loop: CASGLVRSSRIYNEQFF. DNA for the CDR3: TGTGCTAGTGGTTTGGTACGGTCTAGCCGAATCTACAATGAGCAGTTCTTC.

The V and J genes are TRBV11-3 and TRBJ2-2, with 7 positions matching TRBD2. J gave up 1 base and V 5 bases, and 4 bases lay outside the gene matches. This CDR3 has 15 amino acids. In germline, CDR1 is SGHNT, CDR2 YENEEA. In nucleotides, the CDR3 is TGTGCCAGCAGCCCCAAGCGGGGGAACACCGGGGAGCTGTTTTTT. It translates to CASSPKRGNTGELFF.

The CDR3 sequence is CASSPGQPIYGYTF. CDR3 nucleotides: TGTGCCAGCAGCCCGGGACAGCCAATCTATGGCTACACCTTC. The chain uses TRBV5-5 and TRBJ1-2; 7 nucleotides agree with TRBD1. Germline V gene lookup returns CDR1 SGHKS and CDR2 YYEKEE (reference sequence). The junction had 7 bases not matched to a gene; V was cut back by 4 bases and J by 4 bases. The CDR3 runs to 14 residues. Looking up the rest from reference TRBV5-5 and TRBJ1-2 gives the full variable domain: DAGVTQSPTHLIKTRGQQVTLRCSPISGHKSVSWYQQVLGQGPQFIFQYYEKEERGRGNFPDRFSARQFPNYSSELNVNALLLGDSALYLCASSPGQPIYGYTFGSGTRLTVV.

This clone was counted between two and nine times. The chain carries TRBV2 and TRBJ2-1; TRBD2 agrees at 7 bases. Trimming at V came to 1 base and at J to 4 bases, leaving 4 bases not matched to a gene. The germline CDR1 and CDR2 sequences are SNHLY and FYNNEI. The CDR3 totals 15 residues. In DNA form, the CDR3 reads TGTGCCAGCAGTGAAGTGCGGGAGTCGTACAATGAGCAGTTCTTC. Its translation is CASSEVRESYNEQFF.

This rearrangement joins TRBV10-3 to TRBJ2-7; no clear D. Germline V gene lookup returns CDR1 ENHRY and CDR2 SYGVKD. The CDR3 runs 15 residues. Trimming shortened V by 4 bases and J by 5 bases, and 18 bases separated the two germline ends. The CDR3 protein is CAISVSNRITNEQYF. CDR3 DNA sequence: TGTGCCATCAGTGTGTCCAATCGAATTACAAACGAGCAGTACTTC.

The chain is built from TRBV4-1 and TRBJ2-6; TRBD2 is a possible D gene (6 bases). V was clipped by 2 bases and J by 11 bases, with 16 bases between them. CDR3 length: 15 residues. The germline V gene has CDR1 MGHRA and CDR2 YSYEKL. The CDR3 reads CASSQHGGNTDVLTF. CDR3 sequence (DNA): TGCGCCAGCAGCCAACACGGGGGTAACACGGACGTCCTGACTTTC.

V usage is TRBV6-4 and J usage is TRBJ2-3; 9 bases align to TRBD1. Per germline, CDR1 MRHNA and CDR2 SNTAGT. J gave up 4 bases and V 5 bases, and 7 bases lay outside the gene matches. CDR3 length equals 15 residues. Here the CDR3 DNA reads TGTGCCAGCAGTATTACAGGGGGCACAGCAGATACGCAGTATTTT. This codes for CASSITGGTADTQYF.

This sequence joins TRBV4-3 and TRBJ2-1; TRBD1 aligns across 8 bases. The CDR3 is made up of 17 amino acids. V was pared by 2 bases and J by 0 bases, with 6 bases of the junction left unmatched. Germline V CDR1 and CDR2: LGHNA, YSLEER. This chain's CDR3 is CASSQQGQASSYNEQFF. DNA for the CDR3: TGCGCCAGCAGCCAACAGGGACAGGCAAGCTCCTACAATGAGCAGTTCTTC.

The rearrangement uses TRBV19 and TRBJ1-2, with D uncertain. This CDR3 is built from 13 residues. Germline values: CDR1 LNHDA, CDR2 SQIVND (reference sequence). V lost 0 bases to trimming and J lost 4 bases, with 6 bases between them. In DNA form, the CDR3 reads TGTGCCAGTAGTATAGATCGGGGCTATGGCTACACCTTC. Encoded protein: CASSIDRGYGYTF.